A single sample is the source of the 29 T cell receptor beta chains below, sequenced in a study of T cells in Graves' hyperthyroidism and ophthalmopathy. Researchers amplified the TCR beta CDR3 regions from RNA transcripts. RT-PCR in the first round (using the HTBI primer set) targeted the TCR CDR3. Using its own MiXCR run on the multiplex PCR reads, TCRdb lists one record per CDR3 protein. The sample holds hundreds of thousands of distinct CDR3 sequences, more than 12% seen once. The sample consisted of blood. Receptor source: a woman in her forties or fifties with Graves' ophthalmopathy.

The chain has TRBV15 and TRBJ2-1, with a weak D call TRBD1 (6 bases). V lost 11 bases and J lost 4, with 18 bases in between. Germline V lookup: CDR1 LNHNV, CDR2 YYDKDF (reference sequence). This CDR3 region has 14 residues. The CDR3 is CAARGGNSYNEQFF. For the CDR3, the DNA is TGTGCCGCGAGAGGGGGTAATTCATACAATGAGCAGTTCTTC.

This clonotype has just a few counts. The genes are TRBV10-3 and TRBJ2-7, with 7 bases aligning to TRBD1. The germline gives CDR1 ENHRY, CDR2 SYGVKD. The CDR3 is 14 amino acids. Germline trimming cut 5 bases from V and 5 bases from J; bases unmatched to any gene: 9. This chain's CDR3 is CAISPTGESHEQYF. CDR3 in DNA: TGTGCCATCAGTCCAACAGGGGAATCCCACGAGCAGTACTTC.

In this sample, this clonotype turned up a few times. The V call is TRBV12-3 or TRBV12-4, the J call TRBJ1-6, with 10 bases lining up with TRBD1. The ends lost 6 bases at V and 8 bases at J; junction bases unmatched: 4. The CDR3 is 14 amino acids. The CDR3 nucleotides read TGTGCCAGCAGAAGGGACAGGGGTTATTCACCCCTCCACTTT. Its translation: CASRRDRGYSPLHF.

The CDR3 spells CASSNPGQGDSPLHF. CDR3 bases: TGTGCCAGCAGTAATCCGGGACAGGGGGATTCACCCCTCCACTTT. J is TRBJ1-6 and V is TRBV6-2 or TRBV6-3; 11 bases agree with TRBD1. J was trimmed by 8 bases and V by 5 bases; bases with no gene match: 5. CDR3 length equals 15 residues. Germline values: CDR1 MNHEY, CDR2 SVGEGT.

As to this clonotype: A much bigger clone sits one base away, suggesting this may be a read error. This sequence joins TRBV20-1 and TRBJ2-3, with 8 bases identical to TRBD2. Germline V gene data show CDR1 as DFQATT and CDR2 as SNEGSKA (reference sequence). The CDR3 is made up of 15 amino acids. Written as DNA, the CDR3 is TGCAGTGCTCCGAATAGCGGGATTAGCACAGATGCGCAGTATTTT. It translates to CSAPNSGISTDAQYF.

This clonotype appeared many times. J is TRBJ2-7 and V is TRBV7-2; TRBD2 agrees at 8 bases. After removal of 5 bases from V and 4 bases from J, the junction contained 7 bases not matched to a gene. The CDR3 has 14 amino acids. Per the germline V gene, CDR1 is SGHTA and CDR2 is FQGNSA. CDR3: CASSHSGARYEQYF. The CDR3 DNA follows: TGTGCCAGCAGCCATAGCGGGGCGAGGTACGAGCAGTACTTC.

This clonotype was observed at least ten times. The rearrangement uses TRBV7-2 and TRBJ2-1, with D possibly being TRBD1 or TRBD2 (5 bases each). The germline CDR1 and CDR2 sequences are SGHTA and FQGNSA. V lost 5 bases to trimming and J lost 0 bases, with 26 bases between them. This CDR3 is built from 20 residues. CDR3 in amino acids: CASSPSGRPNGGSSYNEQFF. The CDR3 DNA sequence: TGTGCCAGCAGCCCCTCGGGGCGCCCCAACGGTGGTAGCTCCTACAATGAGCAGTTCTTC. The entire variable domain, with the rest obtained from reference TRBV7-2 and TRBJ2-1, is as follows: GAGVSQSPSNKVTEKGKDVELRCDPISGHTALYWYRQSLGQGLEFLIYFQGNSAPDKSGLPSDRFSAERTGGSVSTLTIQRTQQEDSAVYLCASSPSGRPNGGSSYNEQFFGPGTRLTVL.

V gene TRBV15 combines with J gene TRBJ1-6, with D unresolved. V was shortened by 0 bases and J by 4 bases, with 4 bases between the two germline ends. This CDR3 contains 14 residues. Germline CDR1 LNHNV, CDR2 YYDKDF (reference sequence). CDR3 sequence reads: CATSREAYNSPLHF. The CDR3, as DNA: TGTGCCACCAGCAGAGAGGCGTATAATTCACCCCTCCACTTT.

In this sample, this clonotype turned up many times. The chain carries TRBV13 and TRBJ2-7; TRBD1 agrees at 7 bases. With V trimmed by 5 bases and J by 2 bases, 6 bases remained unmatched. Germline CDR1 and CDR2: PRHDT and FYEKMQ (reference sequence). The CDR3 contains 14 residues. The CDR3 DNA reads TGTGCCAGCAGCCCACAGGGGAGAACCTACGAGCAGTACTTC. This codes for CASSPQGRTYEQYF.

This clonotype was recorded at least ten times. The chain combines TRBV27 with TRBJ1-1; D remains unclear. Per the germline V gene, CDR1 is MNHEY and CDR2 is SMNVEV (reference sequence). The ends were cut back, 5 bases at V and 2 bases at J, with 15 bases in the middle. The CDR3 covers 15 residues. Written as DNA, the CDR3 is TGTGCCAGCAGTCCCACCCTGAAAAGTAACACTGAAGCTTTCTTT. It translates to CASSPTLKSNTEAFF.

The DNA for the CDR3 is TGTGCCACCAGTGAATTGTCCGGGGAGCTGTTTTTT. Amino acid sequence: CATSELSGELFF. This chain connects TRBV24-1 to TRBJ2-2, with D uncertain. Germline V gene data show CDR1 as KGHDR and CDR2 as SFDVKD. The CDR3 is made up of 12 amino acids. V gave up 4 bases and J gave up 6 bases, with 5 bases separating them.

This chain links TRBV13 with TRBJ2-2; 8 positions agree with TRBD2. Per the germline V gene, CDR1 is PRHDT and CDR2 is FYEKMQ (reference sequence). Trimming at V came to 5 bases and at J to 6 bases, leaving 5 bases not matched to a gene. This CDR3 contains 14 residues. In DNA form, the CDR3 reads TGTGCCAGCAGCCCGGGACTAGAAGCCGGGGAGCTGTTTTTT. This encodes CASSPGLEAGELFF.

There are a few counts of this clonotype. CDR3 in DNA: TGTGCCAGCAGTTTCAAGCGGGATACAGATACGCAGTATTTT. Its translation is CASSFKRDTDTQYF. The chain uses TRBV27 and TRBJ2-3, with 7 bases identical to TRBD2. From germline, CDR1 is MNHEY and CDR2 SMNVEV (reference sequence). The CDR3 runs 14 residues. The ends lost 3 bases at V and 3 bases at J; junction bases unmatched: 3.

This clonotype turned up a few times. The chain joins TRBV5-4 to TRBJ2-7; 9 nucleotides agree with TRBD2. Per germline, CDR1 SGHNT and CDR2 YYREEE (reference sequence). This CDR3 is built from 15 residues. Trimming at V came to 4 bases and at J to 2 bases, leaving 7 bases not matched to a gene. Here the CDR3 reads CASSQDRGRAYEQYF. In DNA form, the CDR3 reads TGTGCCAGCAGCCAGGACCGCGGGAGGGCCTACGAGCAGTACTTC.

This clonotype was recorded a few times. This chain joins TRBV9 and TRBJ2-3; 9 bases are a match to TRBD2. Germline lookup yields CDR1 SGDLS and CDR2 YYNGEE. The CDR3 is 14 amino acids. The V and J ends lost 7 bases and 4 bases, in that order; junction bases with no gene match: 7. The CDR3 DNA is TGTGCCAGCGGACGACTAGCGGTCGCAGATACGCAGTATTTT. It translates to CASGRLAVADTQYF.

Notes on this clonotype: A clone one base away is much larger, so this may be a read error. The genes are TRBV7-2 and TRBJ1-2; no clear D. The CDR3 runs to 14 residues. Germline V gene lookup returns CDR1 SGHTA and CDR2 FQGNSA. The CDR3 DNA sequence: TGTGCCAGCAACTTAGTGGCGAAACAAGGGGGCTACACCTTC. This gives the protein CASNLVAKQGGYTF.

This clonotype was picked up many times. The rearrangement uses TRBV7-2 and TRBJ2-1; 8 bases are a match to TRBD1. After removal of 2 bases from V and 8 bases from J, the junction contained 14 bases not matched to a gene. CDR3 length: 17 amino acids. Germline V gives CDR1 SGHTA, CDR2 FQGNSA. The CDR3 bases are TGTGCCAGCAGCTTAATGGCTTCGGCAGGGGGCGCGCATGAGCAGTTCTTC. Encoded protein: CASSLMASAGGAHEQFF.

The chain is built from TRBV27 and TRBJ2-7; 8 bases map to TRBD1. This CDR3 is 15 amino acids long. The J segment lost 2 bases and the V segment lost 5 bases, leaving 8 bases of the junction unmatched. Germline CDR1 and CDR2: MNHEY and SMNVEV (reference sequence). Written as DNA, the CDR3 is TGTGCCAGCAGTATCAGCCAGGGGGCCGCCTACGAGCAGTACTTC. This translates into CASSISQGAAYEQYF.

This clonotype was counted a few times. The gene calls are TRBV9 and TRBJ1-2; D gene ambiguous. The length of the CDR3 is 15 residues. Germline V CDR1 and CDR2: SGDLS, YYNGEE. V shed 0 bases and J shed 8 bases, with 17 bases lying between them. In DNA form, the CDR3 reads TGTGCCAGCAGCGTAGAGGGTATGAGGGCAGTAGGCTACACCTTC. Protein: CASSVEGMRAVGYTF.

The rearrangement joins TRBV18 to TRBJ2-5; weak D call: TRBD1 (5 bases). The CDR3 contains 14 residues. V shed 8 bases and J shed 2 bases, with 15 bases lying between them. Germline assignment: CDR1 KGHSH and CDR2 LQKENI. CDR3 loop: CASQRSTGQETQYF. The CDR3 nucleotides are TGTGCCAGCCAAAGATCCACAGGTCAAGAGACCCAGTACTTC.

This clonotype has a count of ten or more. The chain uses TRBV10-3 and TRBJ2-1; D not certain. Germline V gives CDR1 ENHRY, CDR2 SYGVKD. This CDR3 has 15 amino acids. The V gene lost 0 bases and the J gene lost 1 base, with 7 bases spanning the gap. The DNA of the CDR3 is TGTGCCATCAGTGAGTCAAGACTTTCCTACAATGAGCAGTTCTTC. Translating gives CAISESRLSYNEQFF.

There are a few counts of this clonotype. The V call is TRBV29-1, the J call TRBJ2-5, with TRBD1 matching 8 bases. This CDR3 spans 13 amino acids. The V gene end was trimmed by 7 bases and the J gene end by 5 bases; junction bases not matched to a gene: 9. Germline CDR1 is SQVTM and CDR2 is ANQGSEA. CDR3: CSARTGQGETQYF. The CDR3 bases are TGCAGCGCCCGGACAGGGCAGGGGGAGACCCAGTACTTC. The full variable domain, with the rest looked up from reference TRBV29-1 and TRBJ2-5, is SAVISQKPSRDICQRGTSLTIQCQVDSQVTMMFWYRQQPGQSLTLIATANQGSEATYESGFVIDKFPISRPNLTFSTLTVSNMSPEDSSIYLCSARTGQGETQYFGPGTRLLVL.

The genes are TRBV28 and TRBJ2-1; D might be TRBD1 (5 bases). Trimming pared 5 bases from V and 13 bases from J, leaving 18 bases between. The CDR3 totals 13 residues. CDR1 and CDR2 from the germline V gene are MDHEN and SYDVKM. CDR3: CASSPQGRVVQFF. As DNA, the CDR3 is TGTGCCAGCAGTCCCCAGGGTAGGGTCGTACAGTTCTTC.

In its sample, this clonotype was seen many times. This chain uses TRBV6-2 or TRBV6-3 with TRBJ2-7; 7 bases fit TRBD2. This CDR3 contains 15 residues. Germline V gene lookup returns CDR1 MNHEY and CDR2 SVGEGT. V gave up 6 bases and J gave up 4 bases; unmatched junction bases: 12. The CDR3: CASSSPGLLRYEQYF. The CDR3 DNA reads as TGTGCCAGCAGCTCACCGGGACTATTAAGGTACGAGCAGTACTTC.

This clonotype was counted a few times. The rearrangement joins TRBV5-1 to TRBJ1-1, with 12 positions matching TRBD1. Germline V lookup: CDR1 SGHRS, CDR2 YFSETQ. CDR3 length: 18 amino acids. After removal of 6 bases from V and 6 bases from J, the junction contained 18 bases not matched to a gene. Written as DNA, the CDR3 is TGCGCCAGCACCCTCGGGGGGTGGGACAGGGGGCGCGGCGCTGAAGCTTTCTTT. Translation gives CASTLGGWDRGRGAEAFF.

This clonotype turned up a few times. The chain links TRBV12-3 or TRBV12-4 to TRBJ2-7; weak D call: TRBD1 (5 bases). Trimming left V 7 bases short and J 3 bases short, with 10 bases between. CDR3 length equals 12 residues. CDR3 in amino acids: CASTTTGYEQYF. CDR3 in DNA: TGTGCCAGCACCACTACAGGCTACGAGCAGTACTTC.

This clonotype was seen once. The V and J genes are TRBV14 and TRBJ2-1, with D uncertain. Germline CDR1 SGHDN, CDR2 FVKESK. The length of the CDR3 is 20 residues. V was cut by 1 base and J by 0 bases, with 22 bases left in between. Here the CDR3 reads CASSQVMFRGASNSYNEQFF. DNA for the CDR3: TGTGCCAGCAGCCAAGTCATGTTTCGTGGAGCGTCAAACTCCTACAATGAGCAGTTCTTC. The full variable domain, in which reference TRBV14 and TRBJ2-1 provide the parts outside the CDR3, is EAGVTQFPSHSVIEKGQTVTLRCDPISGHDNLYWYRRVMGKEIKFLLHFVKESKQDESGMPNNRFLAERTGGTYSTLKVQPAELEDSGVYFCASSQVMFRGASNSYNEQFFGPGTRLTVL.

This clonotype was seen ten or more times. V gene TRBV11-3 combines with J gene TRBJ2-3; a possible D gene is TRBD1 (5 bases). There are 20 residues in the CDR3. Germline values: CDR1 SGHNT, CDR2 YENEEA. V shed 2 bases and J shed 3 bases, with 27 bases lying between them. The CDR3 DNA is TGTGCCAGCAGCTTAATCCCCCTTTCCAGGGCCTTAAGAGCGACAGATACGCAGTATTTT. Translation gives CASSLIPLSRALRATDTQYF.

This clonotype was seen a handful of times. This CDR3 reads CASSPRRDRNTEAFF. CDR3 DNA sequence: TGTGCCAGCAGCCCCCGGAGGGACAGGAACACTGAAGCTTTCTTT. The chain combines TRBV7-9 with TRBJ1-1; 7 positions match TRBD1. The germline V gene encodes CDR1 SEHNR and CDR2 FQNEAQ (reference sequence). V lost 5 bases, J lost 1 base, and 7 bases stayed unmatched. The CDR3 loop spans 15 amino acids. Filled out from reference TRBV7-9 and TRBJ1-1, the complete variable domain reads DTGVSQNPRHKITKRGQNVTFRCDPISEHNRLYWYRQTLGQGPEFLTYFQNEAQLEKSRLLSDRFSAERPKGSFSTLEIQRTEQGDSAMYLCASSPRRDRNTEAFFGQGTRLTVV.